A selection of T cell receptor beta chains follows, all from one sample in a study of blood T cell repertoires in COVID-19. The table came from immunoSEQ multiplex PCR; TCRdb's copy has only in-frame clones and leaves some out. Altogether 150,000 to 200,000 clones are present, around 90% being singletons, with the ten largest covering around 25%. The sequenced sample consisted of peripheral blood. These receptors originate from a man in his sixties with acute or convalescent COVID-19. CDR3s include the opening cysteine and the closing phenylalanine or tryptophan. Each record gives: D gene, clone size, J gene, V gene, CDR3 protein, CDR3 DNA. A D gene is named only where the DNA matches it firmly. Some rows have no size entry. The others give once, few or many, or a class for an expanded clone.

TRBD2,NA,TRBJ2-7,TRBV4-3,CASSSGRGYEQYF,TGCGCCAGCTCTAGCGGGAGGGGGTACGAGCAGTACTTC
NA,NA,TRBJ1-5,TRBV28,CASTTGGSNQPQHF,TGTGCCAGCACCACGGGGGGGAGCAATCAGCCCCAGCATTTT
TRBD2,NA,TRBJ2-3,TRBV27,CASSLGISRAGADTQYF,TGTGCCAGCAGTTTGGGGATATCTAGAGCGGGGGCAGATACGCAGTATTTT
NA,NA,TRBJ2-5,TRBV7-2,CASSLASDTTQYF,TGTGCCAGCAGCTTAGCATCGGACACCACCCAGTACTTC
NA,once,TRBJ1-2,TRBV7-9,CASSLYTGDYGYTF,TGTGCCAGCAGCTTATATACGGGAGACTATGGCTACACCTTC
NA,NA,TRBJ2-3,TRBV5-1,CASSLQERDTQYF,TGCGCCAGCAGCTTGCAGGAGCGGGATACGCAGTATTTT
NA,NA,TRBJ2-3,TRBV7-9,CASSLDRGETTDTQYF,TGTGCCAGCAGCTTAGATCGCGGGGAGACCACAGATACGCAGTATTTT
TRBD1,NA,TRBJ2-5,TRBV10-1,CASSTRTGGIRETQYF,TGCGCCAGCAGTACGCGGACAGGGGGGATTCGCGAGACCCAGTACTTC
TRBD1,few,TRBJ1-6,TRBV5-1,CASSPGQGYNSPLHF,TGCGCCAGCAGCCCGGGACAGGGCTATAATTCACCCCTCCACTTT
NA,NA,TRBJ2-7,TRBV5-1,CASSSAGTPGDEQYF,TGCGCCAGCAGCAGTGCCGGGACCCCAGGGGACGAGCAGTACTTC
TRBD2,NA,TRBJ2-1,TRBV5-6,CASSLVNLAGATDEQFF,TGTGCCAGCAGCTTGGTAAACCTAGCGGGAGCAACGGATGAGCAGTTCTTC
NA,NA,TRBJ1-1,TRBV2,CASRLRALNTEAFF,TGTGCCAGCAGACTCAGGGCCCTGAACACTGAAGCTTTCTTT
NA,NA,TRBJ2-2,TRBV29-1,CSVSGTVNTGELFF,TGCAGCGTGTCCGGGACTGTGAACACCGGGGAGCTGTTTTTT
NA,once,TRBJ2-2,TRBV5-4,CASSLDRVGTGELFF,TGTGCCAGCAGCTTGGACAGGGTCGGCACCGGGGAGCTGTTTTTT
NA,NA,TRBJ1-3,TRBV28,CASSSGQAAGNTIYF,TGTGCCAGCAGTTCAGGGCAGGCGGCTGGAAACACCATATATTTT
NA,NA,TRBJ1-4,TRBV2,CASSSTDEKLFF,TGTGCCAGCAGTTCCACGGATGAAAAACTGTTTTTT
TRBD1,NA,TRBJ1-2,TRBV2,CATFNPAADRANYGYTF,TGTGCCACCTTTAACCCCGCTGCCGACAGGGCTAACTATGGCTACACCTTC
TRBD2,few,TRBJ2-2,TRBV4-2,CASSLLAGTNTGELFF,TGTGCCAGCAGCCTCTTAGCGGGGACGAACACCGGGGAGCTGTTTTTT
NA,NA,TRBJ1-1,TRBV11-3,CASSALKDSLNTEAFF,TGTGCCAGCAGCGCTTTGAAGGACAGTTTGAACACTGAAGCTTTCTTT
NA,NA,TRBJ1-2,TRBV7-2,CASSLNLSPFGYTF,TGTGCCAGCAGCTTAAACCTGAGCCCCTTTGGCTACACCTTC
TRBD1,NA,TRBJ1-1,TRBV15,CATSSPGQGVTEAFF,TGTGCCACCAGCAGCCCGGGACAGGGTGTCACTGAAGCTTTCTTT
TRBD1,NA,TRBJ1-1,TRBV7-8,CASRGRGLTEAFF,TGTGCCAGCAGGGGCAGGGGGCTCACTGAAGCTTTCTTT
NA,NA,TRBJ2-2,TRBV19,CASSSPPGRFGNTGELFF,TGTGCCAGTAGTTCCCCGCCAGGTCGGTTCGGGAACACCGGGGAGCTGTTTTTT
NA,NA,TRBJ2-3,TRBV6-2/TRBV6-3,CASSYFFGGTDTQYF,TGTGCCAGCAGTTACTTCTTCGGTGGCACAGATACGCAGTATTTT
TRBD1,NA,TRBJ2-5,TRBV18,CASSADRGQETQYF,TGTGCCAGCTCAGCGGACAGGGGGCAAGAGACCCAGTACTTC
NA,NA,TRBJ1-2,TRBV9,CASSVAPGDNYGYTF,TGTGCCAGCAGCGTAGCACCAGGGGACAACTATGGCTACACCTTC
TRBD1,NA,TRBJ1-3,TRBV4-2,CASSLTGGENENTIYF,TGTGCCAGCAGCCTGACAGGGGGCGAAAACGAAAACACCATATATTTT
NA,NA,TRBJ2-5,TRBV11-3,CASSLDYREETQYF,TGTGCCAGCAGCTTAGACTACAGGGAGGAGACCCAGTACTTC
TRBD1,NA,TRBJ1-1,TRBV6-5,CASSNRGRAFF,TGTGCCAGCAGTAACAGGGGGAGAGCTTTCTTT
TRBD1,NA,TRBJ2-7,TRBV27,CASSFGQGAREQYF,TGTGCCAGCAGTTTCGGACAGGGGGCCCGCGAGCAGTACTTC
TRBD1,few,TRBJ1-2,TRBV5-1,CASSRDRGPGYTF,TGCGCCAGCAGCAGGGACAGGGGGCCCGGCTACACCTTC
NA,NA,TRBJ2-1,TRBV7-9,CASSLRTETYNEQFF,TGTGCCAGCAGCTTACGGACTGAAACCTACAATGAGCAGTTCTTC
NA,NA,TRBJ2-2,TRBV5-1,CASSLGVSPGTSYTGELFF,TGCGCCAGCAGCTTGGGCGTTTCCCCGGGGACATCTTACACCGGGGAGCTGTTTTTT
NA,once,TRBJ1-2,TRBV7-9,CASSTTGANGYTF,TGTGCCAGCAGCACAACAGGAGCGAATGGCTACACCTTC
NA,NA,TRBJ1-5,TRBV12-5,CASASTGNQPQHF,TGTGCTAGTGCCTCGACAGGCAATCAGCCCCAGCATTTT
NA,NA,TRBJ1-1,TRBV4-3,CASSQAQTTEAFF,TGCGCCAGCAGCCAGGCCCAAACCACTGAAGCTTTCTTT
NA,NA,TRBJ2-1,TRBV3-1/TRBV3-2,CASSQVSGAQQFF,TGTGCCAGCAGCCAAGTGTCTGGGGCACAGCAGTTCTTC
NA,NA,TRBJ2-5,TRBV14,CASSLEETQYF,TGTGCCAGCAGCCTAGAAGAGACCCAGTACTTC
TRBD1,NA,TRBJ1-2,TRBV4-1,CASSPSGTGTYGYTF,TGCGCCAGCAGCCCCTCCGGGACAGGGACCTATGGCTACACCTTC
TRBD1,NA,TRBJ1-1,TRBV23-1,CASPGTGVTEAFF,TGCGCCAGCCCCGGGACAGGGGTGACTGAAGCTTTCTTT
TRBD1,NA,TRBJ2-3,TRBV5-1,CASSLLRTGGTADTQYF,TGCGCCAGCAGCTTGCTAAGGACAGGGGGCACCGCAGATACGCAGTATTTT
TRBD2,NA,TRBJ2-7,TRBV5-4,CASSSGLAGVEQYF,TGTGCCAGCAGCTCGGGACTAGCGGGAGTCGAGCAGTACTTC
NA,NA,TRBJ1-1,TRBV25-1,CASSELRGTEAFF,TGTGCCAGCAGTGAACTCCGGGGCACTGAAGCTTTCTTT
TRBD1,NA,TRBJ2-2,TRBV24-1,CATSDLRGQANTGELFF,TGTGCCACCAGTGATTTGAGGGGACAGGCGAACACCGGGGAGCTGTTTTTT
NA,NA,TRBJ1-4,TRBV9,CASSGGEANEKLFF,TGTGCCAGCAGCGGCGGGGAAGCTAATGAAAAACTGTTTTTT
NA,NA,TRBJ2-2,TRBV24-1,CATSDPSVLAEKNTGELFF,TGTGCCACCAGTGATCCCAGTGTGTTGGCAGAAAAGAACACCGGGGAGCTGTTTTTT
NA,NA,TRBJ2-4,TRBV19,CASSIVLLAKNIQYF,TGTGCCAGTAGTATAGTCTTACTAGCCAAAAACATTCAGTACTTC
TRBD1,NA,TRBJ1-3,TRBV7-9,CASSLWTGSSGNTIYF,TGTGCCAGCAGCTTATGGACAGGCAGCTCTGGAAACACCATATATTTT
TRBD1,NA,TRBJ2-3,TRBV7-2,CASSTDRGVSDTQYF,TGTGCCAGCAGCACCGACAGGGGTGTGTCAGATACGCAGTATTTT
TRBD2,once,TRBJ2-3,TRBV6-2/TRBV6-3,CASSPSGGVTDTQYF,TGTGCCAGCAGTCCAAGCGGGGGAGTCACAGATACGCAGTATTTT
NA,NA,TRBJ1-2,TRBV24-1,CATYGDYGYTF,TGTGCCACCTACGGAGACTATGGCTACACCTTC
NA,NA,TRBJ2-2,TRBV9,CASSVVLGGPGGSQTGELFF,TGTGCCAGCAGCGTAGTGTTAGGGGGGCCTGGCGGGAGTCAGACCGGGGAGCTGTTTTTT